One T cell receptor (beta chain) is described in this entry. Its antigen is not identified. The data were taken from a study of CD8 T cells in ankylosing spondylitis. Regarding the study as a whole: About 8 highly homologous variants made up a TCR beta motif that seemed to typify ankylosing spondylitis blood.

Each CDR3 protein is one row after TCRdb ran MiXCR on the 5' RACE reads. This table holds 350,000 to 550,000 distinct CDR3 sequences, roughly a quarter found once. The CDR3 loop spans 14 amino acids. Trimming took off 2 bases at V and 5 bases at J, with 10 bases between the two ends. The source of this sequence is a male donor with ankylosing spondylitis. V is TRBV12-3 or TRBV12-4 and J is TRBJ1-5, with D possibly being TRBD1 (5 bases). The source material was blood, either unsorted or a sorted T cell fraction (not recorded which). The CDR3 protein is CASSLRQGYQPQHF. The CDR3 DNA is TGTGCCAGCAGTTTAAGGCAGGGTTATCAGCCCCAGCATTTT.